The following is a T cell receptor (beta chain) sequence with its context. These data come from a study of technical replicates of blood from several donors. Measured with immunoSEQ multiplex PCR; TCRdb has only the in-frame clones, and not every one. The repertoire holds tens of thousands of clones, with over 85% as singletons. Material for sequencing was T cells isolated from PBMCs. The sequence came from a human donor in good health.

The DNA for the CDR3 is TGTGCCAGCAGCACTTGGACAGGGGGAAGAACAGATACGCAGTATTTT. The encoded protein is CASSTWTGGRTDTQYF. This chain uses TRBV5-6 with TRBJ2-3; 10 nucleotides agree with TRBD1. J lost 3 bases, V lost 4 bases, and 8 bases had no gene match. This CDR3 spans 16 amino acids. CDR1 is SGHDT, CDR2 YYEEEE, per germline.